These T cell receptor beta chains were read from a single sample in a study of human T cells and chemical hapten exposure. TCRdb re-called the RACE reads through MiXCR, storing one row per CDR3 protein. The sample has fewer than 45,000 distinct CDR3 sequences, over 3.5% seen once. This specimen consisted of whole blood, obtained in connection with sensitization to the hapten diphenylcyclopropenone (DPC). The receptors here all came from a man aged 45 to 65 with alopecia areata. Some clones in this sample may be carry-over from other donors' samples. CDR3s include the opening cysteine and the closing phenylalanine or tryptophan. D genes are given only for firm matches. Size values are once, few and many counts, or a class for expanded clones, and some rows have none.

clone size	V gene	D gene	J gene	CDR3 protein	CDR3 DNA
many	TRBV4-2	TRBD1	TRBJ1-1	CASSQGDRGANTEAFF	TGTGCCAGCAGCCAAGGGGACAGGGGAGCGAACACTGAAGCTTTCTTT
-	TRBV6-4	-	TRBJ2-6	CASSDAGLSGANVLTF	TGTGCCAGCAGTGACGCGGGCTTATCTGGGGCCAACGTCCTGACTTTC
many	TRBV7-2	TRBD2	TRBJ2-7	CASSSLAGDEQYF	TGTGCCAGCAGCTCGCTAGCGGGAGACGAGCAGTACTTC
many	TRBV29-1	TRBD1	TRBJ2-7	CSVAGQGYYEQYF	TGCAGCGTTGCGGGACAGGGCTACTACGAGCAGTACTTC
many	TRBV29-1	-	TRBJ1-2	CTVKDSNYGYTF	TGCACCGTAAAGGACAGCAACTATGGCTACACCTTC
many	TRBV5-1	TRBD1	TRBJ2-3	CASSIGTGLTDTQYF	TGCGCCAGCAGCATCGGGACAGGCTTAACAGATACGCAGTATTTT
many	TRBV5-1	-	TRBJ2-3	CASSLATRAATDTQYF	TGCGCCAGCAGCTTAGCTACGCGGGCGGCCACAGATACGCAGTATTTT
-	TRBV6-5	TRBD1	TRBJ1-5	CASSPDRDLNQPQHF	TGTGCCAGCAGCCCCGACAGGGATCTAAATCAGCCCCAGCATTTT
many	TRBV7-9	TRBD2	TRBJ2-1	CASRPSGRLYEQFF	TGTGCCAGCAGACCTAGCGGGAGGTTGTATGAGCAGTTCTTC
many	TRBV10-3	-	TRBJ2-2	CATRWDSQVVPGELFF	TGTGCCACCCGATGGGACTCCCAGGTGGTGCCCGGGGAGCTGTTTTTT
many	TRBV5-1	TRBD1	TRBJ1-1	CASSFPTGGGEAFF	TGCGCCAGCAGCTTCCCTACAGGGGGCGGTGAAGCTTTCTTT
few	TRBV6-6	TRBD1	TRBJ1-2	CASSLQGVEDGYTF	TGTGCCAGCAGCCTGCAGGGGGTAGAGGATGGCTACACCTTC
many	TRBV29-1	TRBD1	TRBJ1-1	CSATRGQGTEAFF	TGCAGCGCTACCAGGGGGCAGGGCACTGAAGCTTTCTTT
many	TRBV18	TRBD1	TRBJ2-1	CASSPSNRGVSYNEQFF	TGTGCCAGCTCACCGAGTAACAGGGGGGTCTCCTACAATGAGCAGTTCTTC
many	TRBV11-2	TRBD2	TRBJ2-1	CASSSSGPEQFF	TGTGCCAGCAGCTCTAGCGGCCCTGAGCAGTTCTTC
many	TRBV29-1	-	TRBJ2-1	CSVVLTFEQFF	TGCAGCGTTGTTCTGACATTTGAGCAGTTCTTC
many	TRBV28	TRBD2	TRBJ2-1	CASSAGLAGVYNEQFF	TGTGCCAGCAGTGCCGGACTAGCGGGAGTTTACAATGAGCAGTTCTTC
many	TRBV4-1	TRBD2	TRBJ2-1	CASSQDILAGGVVDEQFF	TGCGCCAGCAGCCAAGATATACTAGCGGGAGGGGTGGTCGATGAGCAGTTCTTC
-	TRBV11-2	-	TRBJ1-2	CASSPMGHFFNYGYTF	TGTGCCAGCAGCCCAATGGGACATTTTTTTAACTATGGCTACACCTTC
many	TRBV29-1	TRBD1	TRBJ2-7	CSAGQGTYEQYF	TGCAGCGCGGGACAGGGTACCTACGAGCAGTACTTC
few	TRBV24-1	-	TRBJ1-4	CATSDATGTNEKLFF	TGTGCCACCAGTGATGCTACTGGAACTAATGAAAAACTGTTTTTT
many	TRBV19	TRBD1	TRBJ1-5	CASSTRTGGAGQPQHF	TGTGCCAGTAGTACCAGGACAGGGGGCGCCGGACAGCCCCAGCATTTT
many	TRBV20-1	TRBD2	TRBJ2-3	CSARDRRGASDTQYF	TGCAGTGCTAGAGATAGGCGGGGGGCCTCAGATACGCAGTATTTT
many	TRBV7-9	-	TRBJ2-1	CASRPSGVARNEQFF	TGTGCCAGCAGGCCATCGGGGGTAGCGAGGAATGAGCAGTTCTTC
-	TRBV29-1	TRBD2	TRBJ2-5	CSSGGGQETQYF	TGCAGCTCCGGCGGGGGCCAAGAGACCCAGTACTTC
many	TRBV2	-	TRBJ1-1	CASSEAAWGTEAFF	TGTGCCAGCAGTGAAGCGGCCTGGGGCACTGAAGCTTTCTTT
many	TRBV3-1	TRBD2	TRBJ2-1	CASSLSSGINEQFF	TGTGCCAGCAGTCTTTCTAGCGGGATAAATGAGCAGTTCTTC
many	TRBV7-9	TRBD1	TRBJ2-6	CASSQPGQRKSGANVLTF	TGTGCCAGCAGCCAACCGGGACAGAGAAAGTCTGGGGCCAACGTCCTGACTTTC
many	TRBV20-1	-	TRBJ2-7	CSAFYLGRSSYEQYF	TGCAGTGCTTTCTACCTGGGACGGAGCTCCTACGAGCAGTACTTC
many	TRBV28	-	TRBJ2-5	CAGERDREEETQYF	TGTGCCGGCGAACGGGACCGCGAAGAAGAGACCCAGTACTTC
many	TRBV3-1	-	TRBJ1-1	CASSQGGTLSAGTEAFF	TGTGCCAGCAGCCAAGGGGGGACACTCTCGGCAGGGACTGAAGCTTTCTTT
-	TRBV27	-	TRBJ1-4	CASSLSRGGYEKLFF	TGTGCCAGCAGTTTATCGAGGGGAGGGTATGAAAAACTGTTTTTT
many	TRBV5-1	TRBD2	TRBJ2-5	CASSLSAGGGQETQYF	TGCGCCAGCAGCTTGTCAGCGGGAGGGGGTCAAGAGACCCAGTACTTC
many	TRBV18	-	TRBJ2-3	CASSPLRGLAESAQYF	TGTGCCAGCTCACCACTCAGGGGGCTAGCGGAGTCTGCGCAGTATTTT
many	TRBV5-1	TRBD1	TRBJ1-1	CASKRGPDTEAFF	TGCGCCAGCAAGAGGGGGCCTGACACTGAAGCTTTCTTT
many	TRBV5-5	-	TRBJ2-1	CASSPPTGGLYNEQFF	TGTGCCAGCAGCCCCCCAACAGGCGGACTCTACAATGAGCAGTTCTTC
many	TRBV20-1	-	TRBJ1-4	CSAAGAIATNEKLFF	TGCAGTGCTGCCGGGGCGATTGCAACTAATGAAAAACTGTTTTTT
many	TRBV10-3	-	TRBJ2-3	CAISEQTDTQYF	TGTGCCATCAGTGAACAGACAGATACGCAGTATTTT
many	TRBV28	TRBD2	TRBJ2-1	CASSPSGGRAYNEQFF	TGTGCCAGCAGTCCCTCCGGCGGGAGGGCCTACAATGAGCAGTTCTTC
many	TRBV29-1	-	TRBJ1-5	CSADRDTQHF	TGCAGCGCCGACCGGGACACCCAGCATTTT
-	TRBV3-1	-	TRBJ2-5	CASSQGGATETQYF	TGTGCCAGCAGCCAAGGCGGAGCGACAGAGACCCAGTACTTC
many	TRBV20-1	-	TRBJ2-2	CSARVQGNTGELFF	TGCAGTGCTAGAGTTCAGGGAAACACCGGGGAGCTGTTTTTT
many	TRBV5-1	-	TRBJ2-3	CASSQIGFGTDTQYF	TGCGCCAGCAGCCAAATAGGGTTTGGAACAGATACGCAGTATTTT
few	TRBV7-8	-	TRBJ1-1	CASSLASRPLTEAFF	TGTGCCAGCAGCTTAGCGAGTCGGCCGCTCACTGAAGCTTTCTTT
many	TRBV5-1	TRBD2	TRBJ2-1	CASSLELAGVSAEQFF	TGCGCCAGCAGCTTGGAACTAGCGGGAGTTTCTGCCGAGCAGTTCTTC
many	TRBV20-1	-	TRBJ1-5	CSARATVGGNQPQHF	TGCAGTGCTAGAGCGACCGTCGGTGGCAATCAGCCCCAGCATTTT
-	TRBV7-2	-	TRBJ2-3	CASSPSYQDTDTQYF	TGTGCCAGCAGCCCTTCTTACCAGGATACAGATACGCAGTATTTT
many	TRBV7-9	-	TRBJ1-1	CASSRKTENTEAFF	TGTGCCAGCTCCCGGAAGACCGAGAACACTGAAGCTTTCTTT
many	TRBV10-3	-	TRBJ2-5	CAISPITTGQETQYF	TGTGCCATCAGTCCAATTACGACAGGTCAAGAGACCCAGTACTTC
few	TRBV5-1	-	TRBJ2-2	CASSLSGTYVGAGELFF	TGCGCCAGCAGCTTGTCCGGGACGTACGTGGGGGCCGGGGAGCTGTTTTTT
few	TRBV12-3/TRBV12-4	TRBD2	TRBJ2-6	CASRGGNSGANVLTF	TGTGCCAGCAGGGGGGGGAACTCTGGGGCCAACGTCCTGACTTTC
many	TRBV7-9	-	TRBJ1-5	CASGGEHSNQPQHF	TGTGCCAGCGGGGGAGAGCATAGCAATCAGCCCCAGCATTTT
few	TRBV30	-	TRBJ2-3	CACKRREGGDTQYF	TGTGCCTGTAAAAGGCGGGAAGGTGGAGATACGCAGTATTTT
many	TRBV18	-	TRBJ2-7	CASSPETYEQYF	TGTGCCAGCTCACCCGAAACTTACGAGCAGTACTTC
many	TRBV19	TRBD1	TRBJ2-5	CASSFSPGQGVETQYF	TGTGCCAGTAGTTTTTCTCCGGGACAGGGGGTGGAGACCCAGTACTTC
many	TRBV5-1	TRBD1	TRBJ2-6	CASSGGQNSGANVLTF	TGCGCCAGCAGCGGGGGACAGAACTCTGGGGCCAACGTCCTGACTTTC
many	TRBV6-5	TRBD1	TRBJ2-5	CASSYTGEETQYF	TGTGCCAGCAGTTACACAGGGGAAGAGACCCAGTACTTC
many	TRBV6-1	-	TRBJ1-2	CASRFTGFGYTF	TGTGCCAGCAGATTTACAGGGTTCGGCTACACCTTC